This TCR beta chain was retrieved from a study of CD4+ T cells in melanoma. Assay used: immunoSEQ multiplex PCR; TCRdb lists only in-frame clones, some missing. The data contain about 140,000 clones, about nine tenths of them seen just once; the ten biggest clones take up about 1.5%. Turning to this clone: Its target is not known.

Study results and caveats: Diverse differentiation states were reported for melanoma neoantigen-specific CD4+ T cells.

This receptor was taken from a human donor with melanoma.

The CDR3 region is CASSGSGYGYTF. The DNA of the CDR3 is TGCGCCAGCAGCGGGAGTGGCTATGGCTACACCTTC. V usage is TRBV4-1 and J usage is TRBJ1-2; D gene uncertain. The germline V and J ends were trimmed by 5 bases and 4 bases, with 8 bases remaining between them. The CDR3 covers 12 residues. Looked up from germline, CDR1 is MGHRA and CDR2 is YSYEKL.